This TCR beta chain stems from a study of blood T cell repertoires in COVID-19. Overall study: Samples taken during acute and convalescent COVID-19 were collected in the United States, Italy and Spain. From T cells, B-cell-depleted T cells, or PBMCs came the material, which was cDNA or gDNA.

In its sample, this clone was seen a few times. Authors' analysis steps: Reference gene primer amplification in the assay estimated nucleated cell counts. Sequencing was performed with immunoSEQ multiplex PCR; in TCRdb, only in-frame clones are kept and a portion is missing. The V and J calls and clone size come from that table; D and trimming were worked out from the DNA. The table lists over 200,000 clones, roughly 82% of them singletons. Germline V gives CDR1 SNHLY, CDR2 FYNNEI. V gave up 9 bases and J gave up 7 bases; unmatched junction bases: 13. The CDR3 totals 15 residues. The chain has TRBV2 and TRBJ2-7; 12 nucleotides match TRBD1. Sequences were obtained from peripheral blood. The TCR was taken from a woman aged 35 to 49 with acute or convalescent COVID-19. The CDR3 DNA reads TGTGCCAGTAAATCACCGGGACAGGGGGCAGAGGAGCAGTACTTC. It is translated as CASKSPGQGAEEQYF. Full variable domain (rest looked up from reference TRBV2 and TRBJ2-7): EPEVTQTPSHQVTQMGQEVILRCVPISNHLYFYWYRQILGQKVEFLVSFYNNEISEKSEIFDDQFSVERPDGSNFTLKIRSTKLEDSAMYFCASKSPGQGAEEQYFGPGTRLTVT.